This T cell receptor (beta chain) was profiled in a study of esophageal squamous cell carcinoma under preoperative chemotherapy. The CDR3 runs 16 residues. CDR1 MNHNS and CDR2 SASEGT come from the germline V gene. This sample's time point: after preoperative PTX-NDP chemotherapy. Using its own MiXCR run on the PCR reads, TCRdb lists one record per CDR3 protein. Of some 11,000 distinct CDR3 sequences listed, around 63% are singletons. Collection of the sample occurred from a patient given preoperative chemotherapy. V usage is TRBV6-1 and J usage is TRBJ2-3; D unclear. Near its end, the DNA agrees better with TRBJ2-7, so the J call may be wrong. The TCR sequence derives from a human donor with esophageal squamous cell carcinoma. The donor label of this sample is uncertain. In DNA, the CDR3 is TGTGCCAGCAGTGAATTGTGGCTAAGCGACAAAGATACGCAGTACTTC. Amino acid sequence: CASSELWLSDKDTQYF.